This TCR beta chain stems from a study of T cell changes during pregnancy in multiple sclerosis. The method was immunoSEQ multiplex PCR; TCRdb's version includes in-frame clones alone and lacks a portion of them. The sample includes tens of thousands of clones, approximately 90% of them seen just once. Specimen: peripheral blood, collected in the first trimester of pregnancy. This receptor was taken from a female donor in good health, enrolled as a control in a pregnancy study.

In DNA form, the CDR3 reads TGCGCCAGCAGCCCCGGGACTAGCGGGGGGGCCACGGATACGCAGTATTTT. Encoded protein: CASSPGTSGGATDTQYF. This chain uses TRBV5-1 with TRBJ2-3, with TRBD2 matching over 16 bases. The CDR3 consists of 17 residues. The V and J ends lost 4 bases and 6 bases, in that order; junction bases with no gene match: 8. The germline V gene encodes CDR1 SGHRS and CDR2 YFSETQ. Complete variable domain (other parts from reference TRBV5-1 and TRBJ2-3): KAGVTQTPRYLIKTRGQQVTLSCSPISGHRSVSWYQQTPGQGLQFLFEYFSETQRNKGNFPGRFSGRQFSNSRSEMNVSTLELGDSALYLCASSPGTSGGATDTQYFGPGTRLTVL.